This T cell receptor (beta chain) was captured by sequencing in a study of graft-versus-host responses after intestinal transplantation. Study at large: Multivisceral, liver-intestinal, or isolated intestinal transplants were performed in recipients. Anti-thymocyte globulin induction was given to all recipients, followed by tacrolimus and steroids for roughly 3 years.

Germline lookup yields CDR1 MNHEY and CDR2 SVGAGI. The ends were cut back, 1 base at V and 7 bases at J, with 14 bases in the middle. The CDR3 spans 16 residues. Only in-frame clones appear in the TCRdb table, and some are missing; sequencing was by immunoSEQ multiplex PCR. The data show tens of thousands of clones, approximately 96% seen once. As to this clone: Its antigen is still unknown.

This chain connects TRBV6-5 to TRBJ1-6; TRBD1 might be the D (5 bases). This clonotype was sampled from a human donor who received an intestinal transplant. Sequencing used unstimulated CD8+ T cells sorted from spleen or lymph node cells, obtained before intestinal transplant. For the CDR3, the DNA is TGTGCCAGCAGTTACTGGTTTGGGGCTGGGAATTCACCCCTCCACTTT. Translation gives CASSYWFGAGNSPLHF.